These T cell receptor beta chains were read from a single sample in a study of blood T cells in healthy people across ages. TCRdb recomputed calls from the 5' RACE reads with MiXCR, one row per CDR3 protein. This table has 700,000 to 950,000 distinct CDR3 sequences, about 40% appearing once. The material sequenced was blood. Receptors originate from a woman between 55 and 75 years old in good health. Each CDR3 is given with its conserved first and last residue. The order of the fields is clone size, J gene, D gene, V gene, CDR3 DNA, CDR3 protein. D genes are given only for firm matches. Clone size is not always given. Where it is, it says once, few, many or a class for expanded clones.

NA	TRBJ2-1	TRBD2	TRBV28	TGTGCCAGCAATCTAGCGGGGATTCAAGAGACCCAGTTCTTC	CASNLAGIQETQFF
once	TRBJ1-4	TRBD1	TRBV3-1	TGTGCCAGCAGCCAAGAACGGACAGGAACAACTAATGAAAAACTGTTTTTT	CASSQERTGTTNEKLFF
NA	TRBJ2-3	TRBD2	TRBV20-1	TGCAGTGCTAGAGTCCTGACTAGCGGGGGTGCTAGCACAGATACGCAGTATTTT	CSARVLTSGGASTDTQYF
few	TRBJ2-2	TRBD2	TRBV4-3	TGCGCCAGCAGCCAAGATGGCGGGAGAATTACCGGGGAGCTGTTTTTT	CASSQDGGRITGELFF
NA	TRBJ1-2	NA	TRBV20-1	TGCAGTGCCCCTCACTTACCTCGTAACTATGGCTACACCTTC	CSAPHLPRNYGYTF
NA	TRBJ2-3	TRBD2	TRBV7-3	TGTGCCAGCAGCTCCGGACTAGCGGGAGGGACAGATACGCGGTATTTT	CASSSGLAGGTDTRYF
few	TRBJ1-5	TRBD1	TRBV2	TGTGCCAGCAACCAAGACAGGGGCGGGAATCAGCCCCAGCATTTT	CASNQDRGGNQPQHF
few	TRBJ2-7	NA	TRBV21-1	TGTGCCAGCAGACTGTCGGACAGGGGAAAGGGTGAGCAGTACTTC	CASRLSDRGKGEQYF
few	TRBJ2-1	TRBD1	TRBV2	TGTGCCAGCAGTGAATCGGGCAGGGGGCTGTTCTTC	CASSESGRGLFF
few	TRBJ2-2	TRBD2	TRBV7-2	TGTGCCAGCAGCGCTAGCGGGTTAACCTCTACCGGGGAGCTGTTTTTT	CASSASGLTSTGELFF